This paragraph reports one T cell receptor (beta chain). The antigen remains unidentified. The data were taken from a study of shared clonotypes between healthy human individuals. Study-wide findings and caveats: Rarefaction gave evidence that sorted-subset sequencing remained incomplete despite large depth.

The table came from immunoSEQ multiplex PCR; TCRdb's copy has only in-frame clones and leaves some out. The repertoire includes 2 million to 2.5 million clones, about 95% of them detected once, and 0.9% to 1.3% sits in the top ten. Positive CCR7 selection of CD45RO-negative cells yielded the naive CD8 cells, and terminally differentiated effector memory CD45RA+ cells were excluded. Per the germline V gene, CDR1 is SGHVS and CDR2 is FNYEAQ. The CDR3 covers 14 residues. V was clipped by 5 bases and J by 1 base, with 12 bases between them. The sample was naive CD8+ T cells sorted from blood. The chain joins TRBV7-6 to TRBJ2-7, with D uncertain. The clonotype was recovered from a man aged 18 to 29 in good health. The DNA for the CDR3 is TGTGCCAGCAGCACCAGTGGGCCATCCTACGAGCAGTACTTC. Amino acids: CASSTSGPSYEQYF.